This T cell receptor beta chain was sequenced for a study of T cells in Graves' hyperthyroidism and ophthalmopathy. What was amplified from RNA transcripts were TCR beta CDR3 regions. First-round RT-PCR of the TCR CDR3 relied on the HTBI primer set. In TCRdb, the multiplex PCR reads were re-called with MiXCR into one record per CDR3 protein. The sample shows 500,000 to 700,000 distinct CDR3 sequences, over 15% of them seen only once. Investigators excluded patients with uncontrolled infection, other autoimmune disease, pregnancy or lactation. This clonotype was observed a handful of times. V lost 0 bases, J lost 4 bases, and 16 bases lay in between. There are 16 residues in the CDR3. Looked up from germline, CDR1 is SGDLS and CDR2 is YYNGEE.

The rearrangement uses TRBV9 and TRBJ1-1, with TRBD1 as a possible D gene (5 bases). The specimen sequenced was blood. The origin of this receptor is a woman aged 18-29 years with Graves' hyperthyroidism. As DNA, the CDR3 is TGTGCCAGCAGCGTAGATGGCGGGGGAGGATCCACTGAAGCTTTCTTT. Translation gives CASSVDGGGGSTEAFF. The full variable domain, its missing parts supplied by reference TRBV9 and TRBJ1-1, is DSGVTQTPKHLITATGQRVTLRCSPRSGDLSVYWYQQSLDQGLQFLIQYYNGEERAKGNILERFSAQQFPDLHSELNLSSLELGDSALYFCASSVDGGGGSTEAFFGQGTRLTVV.